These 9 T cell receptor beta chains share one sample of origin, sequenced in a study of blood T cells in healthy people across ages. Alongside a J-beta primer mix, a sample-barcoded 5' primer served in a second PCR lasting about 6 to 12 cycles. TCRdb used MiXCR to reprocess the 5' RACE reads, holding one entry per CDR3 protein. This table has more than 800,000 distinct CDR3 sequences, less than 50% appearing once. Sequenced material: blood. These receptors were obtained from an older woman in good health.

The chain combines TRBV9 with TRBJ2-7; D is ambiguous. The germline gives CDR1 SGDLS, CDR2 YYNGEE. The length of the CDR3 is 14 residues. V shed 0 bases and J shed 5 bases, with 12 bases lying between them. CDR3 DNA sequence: TGTGCCAGCAGCGTAGACGGCCTACGGGACGAGCAGTACTTC. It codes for CASSVDGLRDEQYF.

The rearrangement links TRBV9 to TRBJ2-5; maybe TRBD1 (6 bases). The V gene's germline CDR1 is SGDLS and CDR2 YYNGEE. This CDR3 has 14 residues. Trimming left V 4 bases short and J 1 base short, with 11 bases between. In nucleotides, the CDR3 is TGTGCCAGCAGCAGAACAGGGTTCCAAGAGACCCAGTACTTC. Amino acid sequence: CASSRTGFQETQYF.

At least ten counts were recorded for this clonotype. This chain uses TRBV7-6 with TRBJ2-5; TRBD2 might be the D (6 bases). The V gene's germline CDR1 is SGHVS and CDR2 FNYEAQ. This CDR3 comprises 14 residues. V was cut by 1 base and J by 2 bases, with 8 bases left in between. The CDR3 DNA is TGTGCCAGCAGCTTAGTCAGCGGGCAAGAGACCCAGTACTTC. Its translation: CASSLVSGQETQYF.

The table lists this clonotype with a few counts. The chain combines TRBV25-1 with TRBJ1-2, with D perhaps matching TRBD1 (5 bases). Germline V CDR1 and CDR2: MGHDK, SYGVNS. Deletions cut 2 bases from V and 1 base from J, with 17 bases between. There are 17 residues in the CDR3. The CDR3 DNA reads TGTGCCAGCAGTGAAGAGGTCCCCGAAAGGGGTAACTATGGCTACACCTTC. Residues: CASSEEVPERGNYGYTF.

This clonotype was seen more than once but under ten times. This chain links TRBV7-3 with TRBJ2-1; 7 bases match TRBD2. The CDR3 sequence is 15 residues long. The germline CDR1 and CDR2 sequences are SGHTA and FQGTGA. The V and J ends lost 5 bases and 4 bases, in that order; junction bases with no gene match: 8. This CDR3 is CASSPGTTRYNEQFF. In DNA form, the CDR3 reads TGTGCCAGCAGCCCCGGGACTACCCGATACAATGAGCAGTTCTTC.

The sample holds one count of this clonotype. The CDR3 here is CASSPLAGEPYDQYF. The CDR3 nucleotides are TGTGCCAGCAGCCCTCTAGCGGGAGAACCCTACGATCAGTACTTC. The chain has TRBV4-2 and TRBJ2-4; 10 bases align to TRBD2. CDR1 and CDR2 from the germline V gene are LGHNA and YNFKEQ. Unmatched junction bases numbered 12, after V lost 4 bases and J lost 12 bases. There are 15 residues in the CDR3.

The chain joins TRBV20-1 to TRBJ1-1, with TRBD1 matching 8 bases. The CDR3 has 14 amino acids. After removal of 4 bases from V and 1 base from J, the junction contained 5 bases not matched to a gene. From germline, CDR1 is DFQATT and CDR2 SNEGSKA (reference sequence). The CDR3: CSATNTGGNTEAFF. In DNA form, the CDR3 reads TGCAGTGCTACAAACACAGGGGGGAACACTGAAGCTTTCTTT.

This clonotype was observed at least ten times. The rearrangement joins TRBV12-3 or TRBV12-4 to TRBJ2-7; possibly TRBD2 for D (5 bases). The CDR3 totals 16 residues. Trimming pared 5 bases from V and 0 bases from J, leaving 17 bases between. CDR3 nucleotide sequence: TGTGCCAGCAGTGGACTGGACGGGTCCCACTCCTACGAGCAGTACTTC. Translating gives CASSGLDGSHSYEQYF.

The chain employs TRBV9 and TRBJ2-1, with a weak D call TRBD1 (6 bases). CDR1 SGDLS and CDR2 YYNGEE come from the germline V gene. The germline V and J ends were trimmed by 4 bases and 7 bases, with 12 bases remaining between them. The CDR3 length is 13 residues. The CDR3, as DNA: TGTGCCAGCAGCCGGGACACGGTGAATGAGCAGTTCTTC. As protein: CASSRDTVNEQFF.